The T cell receptor (beta chain) under discussion was sequenced for a study of T cell changes during pregnancy in multiple sclerosis (dated by TCRdb to between 2018 and 2020). In terms of the full investigation: Changes in the T cell repertoire over the course of pregnancy were examined in this study in women with multiple sclerosis.

V lost 11 bases and J lost 0 bases; the stretch between them is 14 bases long. Spanning cysteine to phenylalanine, the CDR3 consists of 14 amino acids. Left in the record is the CDR3 DNA by itself, 42 bases read in frame from the first base. The germline V gene gives CDR1 as ENHRY and CDR2 as SYGVKD. This clone was detected only once. Its antigen remains unidentified. Base qualities were left out, and no much larger clone turns up one base away. The library was obtained by the immunoSEQ multiplex PCR assay. The table was pulled from immuneACCESS by TCRdb, which kept in-frame rearrangements only. Such tables lose some clones; where checked, under half of the loss comes from unresolved V genes, and the rest has no known cause. This sample is represented by about 68,000 clones; about 91% of them were singletons. The ten most abundant clones make up 2.3% of the sample.

The chain joins TRBV10-3 to TRBJ2-1, with no D gene named confidently. Material: peripheral blood, obtained in the first trimester of pregnancy. The clonotype comes from a female donor with multiple sclerosis, enrolled in a pregnancy study. Read as DNA, the sequence is TGTGCCTCCTACGTGTCGCGCTCCTACAATGAGCAGTTCTTC. Its amino acids are CASYVSRSYNEQFF.